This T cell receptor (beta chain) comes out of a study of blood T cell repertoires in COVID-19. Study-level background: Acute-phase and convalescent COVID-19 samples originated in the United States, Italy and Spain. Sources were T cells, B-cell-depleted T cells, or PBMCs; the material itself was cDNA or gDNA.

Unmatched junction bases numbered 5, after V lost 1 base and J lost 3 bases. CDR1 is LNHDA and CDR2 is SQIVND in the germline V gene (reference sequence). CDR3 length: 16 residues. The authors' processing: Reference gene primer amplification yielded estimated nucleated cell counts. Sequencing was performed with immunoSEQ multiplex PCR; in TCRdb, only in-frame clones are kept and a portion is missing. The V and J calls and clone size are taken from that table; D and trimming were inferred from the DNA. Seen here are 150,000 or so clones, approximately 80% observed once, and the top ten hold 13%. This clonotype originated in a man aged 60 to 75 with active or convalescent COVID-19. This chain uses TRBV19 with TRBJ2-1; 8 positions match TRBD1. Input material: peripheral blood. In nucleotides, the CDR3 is TGTGCCAGTAGTATAGTGTCCGGACAGGGCTACAATGAGCAGTTCTTC. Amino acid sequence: CASSIVSGQGYNEQFF.